These 15 T cell receptor beta chains were sequenced from one sample in a study of blood T cell repertoires in COVID-19. Assay used: immunoSEQ multiplex PCR; TCRdb lists only in-frame clones, some missing. In the table there are roughly 60,000 clones, about 83% of which are singletons. Source material: peripheral blood. The origin of the receptors is a human donor in a cohort sampled during active COVID-19.

This clone has a handful of counts. This chain uses TRBV5-8 with TRBJ2-3, with D possibly TRBD2 on 6 matching bases. The V gene's germline CDR1 is SGHTS and CDR2 YDEGEE. V was pared by 6 bases and J by 7 bases, with 21 bases between. The CDR3 loop spans 15 amino acids. The CDR3 loop reads CASTRGSGSSHTQYF. In nucleotides, the CDR3 is TGTGCCAGCACCAGAGGGAGCGGGTCGAGTCATACGCAGTATTTT. The full variable domain, its missing parts supplied by reference TRBV5-8 and TRBJ2-3, is EAGVTQSPTHLIKTRGQQATLRCSPISGHTSVYWYQQALGLGLQFLLWYDEGEERNRGNFPPRFSGRQFPNYSSELNVNALELEDSALYLCASTRGSGSSHTQYFGPGTRLTVL.

The chain uses TRBV4-2 and TRBJ1-2, with D hard to call. Trimming removed 0 bases from V and 12 bases from J, with 14 bases in between. This CDR3 contains 13 residues. The germline V gene encodes CDR1 LGHNA and CDR2 YNFKEQ. The chain's CDR3 is CASSQDLGSGNTF. CDR3 in DNA: TGTGCCAGCAGCCAAGATTTGGGGTCCGGGAACACCTTC.

V and J are TRBV7-2 and TRBJ1-2; D ambiguous. CDR3 size: 16 residues. Trimming stripped 0 bases from V and 8 bases from J, with 19 bases between. Germline CDR1 SGHTA, CDR2 FQGNSA. The CDR3 DNA sequence: TGTGCCAGCAGCTTAGCCTGGTCCCTCAACGGCGGGGGCTACACCTTC. This sequence encodes CASSLAWSLNGGGYTF. The variable domain in full, with the rest retrieved from reference TRBV7-2 and TRBJ1-2, is GAGVSQSPSNKVTEKGKDVELRCDPISGHTALYWYRQSLGQGLEFLIYFQGNSAPDKSGLPSDRFSAERTGGSVSTLTIQRTQQEDSAVYLCASSLAWSLNGGGYTFGSGTRLTVV.

The chain has TRBV11-3 and TRBJ1-4; TRBD1 aligns across 8 bases. V shed 5 bases and J 8 bases; nucleotides not matched to a gene: 10. Germline V gene lookup returns CDR1 SGHNT and CDR2 YENEEA. The CDR3 is 15 residues long. The CDR3 sequence is CASSPDRGGREKLFF. The CDR3 region has the DNA TGTGCCAGCAGCCCCGACAGGGGCGGAAGGGAAAAACTGTTTTTT.

A word on this clone: A junction boundary mismatches the germline segment, possibly from a read error. This chain joins TRBV15 and TRBJ2-7; the D gene is possibly TRBD1 (6 bases). This CDR3 is 15 amino acids long. Germline CDR1 and CDR2: LNHNV and YYDKDF (reference sequence). The chain's CDR3 is CATSNTGYFSFEQYF. In DNA form, the CDR3 reads TGTGCCACCAGCAACACAGGGTACTTCTCCTTCGAGCAGTACTTC.

This rearrangement joins TRBV27 to TRBJ2-3; 12 bases are a match to TRBD2. CDR3 length equals 14 residues. With 9 bases clipped from V and 3 bases from J, the junction kept 4 bases outside the gene matches. Germline lookup yields CDR1 MNHEY and CDR2 SMNVEV (reference sequence). The CDR3: CASGLAGYTDTQYF. CDR3 in DNA: TGTGCCAGTGGACTAGCGGGATATACAGATACGCAGTATTTT.

The rearrangement links TRBV5-4 to TRBJ2-5, with D perhaps TRBD2 (6 bases). The CDR3 is made up of 13 amino acids. Trimming removed 1 base from V and 4 bases from J, with 8 bases in between. CDR1 and CDR2 (germline): SGHNT, YYREEE (reference sequence). The CDR3 spells CASSLFGGETQYF. CDR3 bases: TGTGCCAGCAGCTTGTTCGGGGGAGAGACCCAGTACTTC.

The chain carries TRBV3-1 (or the pseudogene TRBV3-2) and TRBJ2-7, with D perhaps TRBD1 (5 bases). This CDR3 contains 18 residues. Germline lookup yields CDR1 LGHDT and CDR2 YNNKEL (reference sequence). Trimming took 1 base from V and 4 from J, leaving 23 bases between them. The CDR3 reads CASSQANLGAAVHYEQYF. The CDR3, as DNA: TGTGCCAGCAGCCAAGCCAACCTAGGGGCGGCCGTACATTACGAGCAGTACTTC.

DNA of the CDR3: TGCGCCAGCAGCCAAGATTTGGGTAACAGGGGGTTTAAAACTGAAGCTTTCTTT. This gives the protein CASSQDLGNRGFKTEAFF. This sequence joins TRBV4-3 and TRBJ1-1; 8 nucleotides agree with TRBD1. Trimming cost V 0 bases and J 5 bases; bases outside gene matches: 14. The CDR3 loop spans 18 amino acids. Per germline, CDR1 LGHNA and CDR2 YSLEER.

The chain uses TRBV6-5 and TRBJ1-2; 7 bases are a match to TRBD1. V was clipped by 8 bases and J by 4 bases; unmatched bases: 7. CDR1 and CDR2 from the germline V gene are MNHEY and SVGAGI. CDR3 length: 13 amino acids. CDR3 DNA: TGTGCCAGCGGAATGACAGGGCTCTATGGCTACACCTTC. Its protein is CASGMTGLYGYTF.

The genes are TRBV19 and TRBJ2-7; no reliable D call. V was cut by 3 bases and J by 7 bases, with 19 bases left in between. Germline V CDR1 and CDR2: LNHDA, SQIVND (reference sequence). The CDR3 runs 15 residues. The CDR3 loop reads CASSMSLVPRAEQYF. As DNA, the CDR3 is TGTGCCAGTAGTATGTCCCTGGTCCCCCGAGCGGAGCAGTACTTC.

The rearrangement links TRBV7-8 to TRBJ1-4; TRBD1 aligns across 7 bases. The ends lost 1 base at V and 11 bases at J; junction bases unmatched: 7. The CDR3 loop spans 14 amino acids. Germline loops: CDR1 SGHVS, CDR2 FQNEAQ. CDR3 protein: CASSLVGQAGKLFF. CDR3 coding DNA: TGTGCCAGCAGCTTAGTTGGACAGGCGGGGAAACTGTTTTTT. Full variable domain (missing parts from reference TRBV7-8 and TRBJ1-4): GAGVSQSPRYKVAKRGQDVALRCDPISGHVSLFWYQQALGQGPEFLTYFQNEAQLDKSGLPSDRFFAERPEGSVSTLKIQRTQQEDSAVYLCASSLVGQAGKLFFGSGTQLSVL.

CDR3 protein: CASSPTSSYNSPLHF. CDR3 nucleotides: TGCGCCAGCAGTCCAACTAGCTCCTATAATTCACCCCTCCACTTT. The chain uses TRBV5-1 and TRBJ1-6; D gene ambiguous. Trimming removed 5 bases at V and 0 bases at J, with 9 bases between. CDR1 SGHRS and CDR2 YFSETQ come from the germline V gene. This CDR3 contains 15 residues.

CDR3 amino acids: CASSRAAGQGVSSSYNEQFF. The CDR3, as DNA: TGTGCCAGCAGCCGAGCAGCGGGACAGGGGGTTTCTAGCTCCTACAATGAGCAGTTCTTC. This chain joins TRBV3-1 (or the pseudogene TRBV3-2) and TRBJ2-1; TRBD1 agrees at 11 bases. Unmatched junction bases numbered 14, after V lost 4 bases and J lost 0 bases. Germline values: CDR1 LGHDT, CDR2 YNNKEL (reference sequence). This CDR3 is built from 20 residues.

The rearrangement links TRBV24-1 to TRBJ2-1; tentative D call: TRBD2 (6 bases). Germline V lookup: CDR1 KGHDR, CDR2 SFDVKD. CDR3 length: 15 residues. V lost 3 bases and J 1 base, leaving 9 bases between the germline ends. As DNA, the CDR3 is TGTGCCACCAGTGATAGTAGCGGTTCCTACAATGAGCAGTTCTTC. Protein sequence: CATSDSSGSYNEQFF.